The 17 T cell receptor beta chains below come from one sample, sequenced in a study of blood T cell repertoires in COVID-19. Sequencing was performed with immunoSEQ multiplex PCR; in TCRdb, only in-frame clones are kept and a portion is missing. This sample carries about 67,000 clones, around 86% of them seen once, and the ten largest clones take 8.3%. The material sequenced was peripheral blood. These receptors all come from a man aged 45 to 65 with active COVID-19.

The chain is built from TRBV28 and TRBJ1-3, with TRBD1 matching over 9 bases. Per germline, CDR1 MDHEN and CDR2 SYDVKM. J lost 0 bases, V lost 7 bases, and 4 bases had no gene match. The CDR3 runs 15 residues. In DNA form, the CDR3 reads TGTGCCAGCATTAGGGACAGGGTCTCTGGAAACACCATATATTTT. Translation: CASIRDRVSGNTIYF. The full variable domain, in which reference TRBV28 and TRBJ1-3 provide the parts outside the CDR3, is DVKVTQSSRYLVKRTGEKVFLECVQDMDHENMFWYRQDPGLGLRLIYFSYDVKMKEKGDIPEGYSVSREKKERFSLILESASTNQTSMYLCASIRDRVSGNTIYFGEGSWLTVV.

This chain joins TRBV4-3 and TRBJ1-2; D perhaps matches TRBD1 (5 bases). The CDR3 spans 16 residues. CDR1 and CDR2 (germline): LGHNA, YSLEER. Trimming took 4 bases from V and 5 from J, leaving 20 bases between them. Here the CDR3 reads CASSLGKGARGYGYTF. CDR3 DNA sequence: TGCGCCAGCAGCCTCGGAAAGGGAGCCCGGGGGTATGGCTACACCTTC.

This chain uses TRBV28 with TRBJ2-7, with D possibly matching TRBD2 (6 bases). The ends were cut back, 1 base at V and 3 bases at J, with 10 bases in the middle. The CDR3 is made up of 14 amino acids. CDR1 MDHEN and CDR2 SYDVKM come from the germline V gene. CDR3 sequence (DNA): TGTGCCAGCAGTTTATTTAGGGGACTCTACGAGCAGTACTTC. Amino acid sequence: CASSLFRGLYEQYF.

The V call is TRBV18, the J call TRBJ2-1; D is perhaps TRBD2 (5 bases). The V gene's germline CDR1 is KGHSH and CDR2 LQKENI. V was cut by 6 bases and J by 5 bases, with 14 bases left in between. The CDR3 consists of 14 residues. The CDR3 DNA is TGTGCCAGCTCTACGTTTACTAGGAACAATGAGCAGTTCTTC. This gives the protein CASSTFTRNNEQFF. Supplemented by reference TRBV18 and TRBJ2-1, the full variable domain reads NAGVMQNPRHLVRRRGQEARLRCSPMKGHSHVYWYRQLPEEGLKFMVYLQKENIIDESGMPKERFSAEFPKEGPSILRIQQVVRGDSAAYFCASSTFTRNNEQFFGPGTRLTVL.

V gene TRBV6-6 combines with J gene TRBJ2-2; TRBD1 agrees at 9 bases. V shed 4 bases and J 6 bases; nucleotides not matched to a gene: 3. The CDR3 extends over 14 amino acids. Germline-derived CDR1 and CDR2 are MNHNY and SVGAGI (reference sequence). CDR3 residues: CASSSGQGPGELFF. CDR3 bases: TGTGCCAGCAGTTCCGGACAGGGGCCCGGGGAGCTGTTTTTT.

This rearrangement joins TRBV5-1 to TRBJ2-5; 7 nucleotides line up with TRBD2. This CDR3 contains 14 residues. CDR1 is SGHRS and CDR2 is YFSETQ in the germline V gene. The V gene end was trimmed by 1 base and the J gene end by 1 base; junction bases not matched to a gene: 1. CDR3 nucleotide sequence: TGCGCCAGCAGCTTGACTAGCGTCCAAGAGACCCAGTACTTC. This sequence encodes CASSLTSVQETQYF.

DNA for the CDR3: TGTGCCAGCAGGACAGGAGTTAACACCGGGGAGCTGTTTTTT. Its translation is CASRTGVNTGELFF. V and J are TRBV6-5 and TRBJ2-2, with a possible D match to TRBD1 (6 bases). The germline V and J ends were trimmed by 6 bases and 2 bases, with 10 bases remaining between them. The V gene's germline CDR1 is MNHEY and CDR2 SVGAGI. The CDR3 extends over 14 amino acids.

The chain is built from TRBV11-3 and TRBJ2-3, with D possibly being TRBD2 (5 bases). This CDR3 region has 18 residues. V was trimmed by 1 base and J by 0 bases, leaving 17 bases between them. Germline CDR1 is SGHNT and CDR2 is YENEEA. CDR3 protein: CASSLALASSTSTDTQYF. CDR3 coding DNA: TGTGCCAGCAGCTTAGCGCTGGCTAGCTCCACTAGCACAGATACGCAGTATTTT.

The chain links TRBV6-2 or TRBV6-3 to TRBJ2-6, with 8 bases lining up with TRBD1. Germline V lookup: CDR1 MNHEY, CDR2 SVGEGT. The V and J ends lost 2 bases and 0 bases, in that order; junction bases with no gene match: 9. The CDR3 totals 19 residues. The CDR3 region has the DNA TGTGCCAGCAGTTACACCCGACAGGGGCCCAGCTCTGGGGCCAACGTCCTGACTTTC. Protein: CASSYTRQGPSSGANVLTF.

This sequence joins TRBV11-2 and TRBJ1-1; 7 bases match TRBD1. The germline gives CDR1 SGHAT, CDR2 FQNNGV. This CDR3 has 14 amino acids. J was trimmed by 0 bases and V by 5 bases; bases with no gene match: 3. The CDR3 protein is CASSRDRVNTEAFF. The CDR3 nucleotides are TGTGCCAGCAGCAGAGACAGGGTGAACACTGAAGCTTTCTTT.

V gene TRBV4-1 combines with J gene TRBJ2-1; the match to TRBD1 covers 9 bases. The germline CDR1 and CDR2 sequences are MGHRA and YSYEKL. V gave up 3 bases and J gave up 8 bases; unmatched junction bases: 17. The CDR3 is 18 residues long. CDR3 nucleotides: TGCGCCAGCAGCCAGGCCCCGGGACAGGGTTTCGATTCCCATGAGCAGTTCTTC. It codes for CASSQAPGQGFDSHEQFF.

This rearrangement joins TRBV7-4 to TRBJ2-3, with 8 bases that match TRBD2. CDR3 size: 15 residues. Germline V gives CDR1 SGHVT, CDR2 SQSDAQ. V lost 5 bases, J lost 4 bases, and 8 bases stayed unmatched. This CDR3 is CASSPRAGVADTQYF. The CDR3 region has the DNA TGTGCCAGCAGCCCTAGAGCGGGAGTGGCAGATACGCAGTATTTT.

In its sample, this clone ranks as medium-sized. The chain employs TRBV27 and TRBJ2-3; 9 bases agree with TRBD2. This CDR3 spans 15 amino acids. Germline trimming cut 7 bases from V and 3 bases from J; bases unmatched to any gene: 8. Looked up from germline, CDR1 is MNHEY and CDR2 is SMNVEV (reference sequence). CDR3 loop: CASKGSSGGTDTQYF. CDR3 DNA sequence: TGTGCCAGCAAAGGTAGTAGCGGGGGAACAGATACGCAGTATTTT.

The V call is TRBV4-3, the J call TRBJ1-2, with 12 positions matching TRBD1. Germline trimming cut 1 base from V and 8 bases from J; bases unmatched to any gene: 11. This CDR3 has 17 residues. Germline V lookup: CDR1 LGHNA, CDR2 YSLEER. The CDR3, as DNA: TGCGCCAGCAGCCAAGTTTTTTCGGGACAGGGGGCAAAGGGCTACACCTTC. Its translation is CASSQVFSGQGAKGYTF.

CDR3 in amino acids: CAIKGQSDEKLFF. CDR3 coding DNA: TGTGCCATCAAGGGGCAAAGCGATGAAAAACTGTTTTTT. V usage is TRBV10-3 and J usage is TRBJ1-4, with D perhaps TRBD1 (5 bases). V shed 7 bases and J shed 6 bases, with 12 bases lying between them. CDR3 size: 13 residues. CDR1 ENHRY and CDR2 SYGVKD come from the germline V gene.

V is TRBV7-6 and J is TRBJ2-7, with no clear D. CDR1 is SGHVS, CDR2 FNYEAQ, per germline. V was cut by 5 bases and J by 1 base, with 9 bases left in between. The CDR3 is made up of 13 amino acids. DNA for the CDR3: TGTGCCAGCAGCCTTGGAGAATCCTACGAGCAGTACTTC. Encoded protein: CASSLGESYEQYF.

This clone came up a few times. The rearrangement uses TRBV28 and TRBJ1-4; TRBD1 is a possible D gene (6 bases). This CDR3 comprises 14 residues. Trimming shortened V by 8 bases and J by 8 bases, and 18 bases separated the two germline ends. Germline assignment: CDR1 MDHEN and CDR2 SYDVKM. CDR3 region: CASFLGGVGEKLFF. CDR3 bases: TGTGCCAGCTTCCTAGGGGGAGTAGGGGAAAAACTGTTTTTT. Full variable domain (remainder filled in from reference TRBV28 and TRBJ1-4): DVKVTQSSRYLVKRTGEKVFLECVQDMDHENMFWYRQDPGLGLRLIYFSYDVKMKEKGDIPEGYSVSREKKERFSLILESASTNQTSMYLCASFLGGVGEKLFFGSGTQLSVL.